This is a list of T cell receptor beta chains from one sample in a study of blood T cell repertoires in COVID-19. Sequenced by immunoSEQ multiplex PCR; TCRdb stores in-frame clones only, minus some. The sample yields over 90,000 clones, about 86% seen once. Sequenced input: peripheral blood. The receptors come from a woman between 55 and 75 years old in a cohort sampled during active or convalescent COVID-19. The CDR3 runs from the conserved cysteine through the conserved F or W. D genes are given only for firm matches. Clone size, where shown, is once, few, many, or a class for clones that have expanded.

abundance	v_gene	d_gene	j_gene	CDR3aa	CDR3nt
NA	TRBV19	TRBD1	TRBJ2-1	CASSITGQVSHEQFF	TGTGCCAGTAGTATAACGGGACAGGTTTCTCATGAGCAGTTCTTC
NA	TRBV3-1/TRBV3-2	NA	TRBJ2-5	CASSQYGYQETQYF	TGTGCCAGCAGCCAATACGGGTACCAAGAGACCCAGTACTTC
NA	TRBV9	TRBD2	TRBJ2-7	CASSPPGTSGFSYEQYF	TGTGCCAGCAGCCCCCCGGGGACTAGCGGGTTCTCCTACGAGCAGTACTTC
NA	TRBV12-3/TRBV12-4	NA	TRBJ1-2	CASSLAGSFSYTF	TGTGCCAGCAGTTTAGCCGGGTCCTTTAGCTACACCTTC
NA	TRBV2	TRBD2	TRBJ2-2	CASSSSGRDTGELFF	TGTGCCAGCAGCTCAAGCGGGAGGGACACCGGGGAGCTGTTTTTT
NA	TRBV19	TRBD2	TRBJ2-7	CASSWLAGAHEQYF	TGTGCCAGTAGTTGGCTAGCGGGAGCCCACGAGCAGTACTTC
NA	TRBV20-1	TRBD2	TRBJ2-1	CSASGGLAGYNEQFF	TGCAGTGCTAGTGGGGGACTAGCGGGCTACAATGAGCAGTTCTTC
NA	TRBV6-5	NA	TRBJ2-7	CASMKGQASGDEQYF	TGTGCCAGCATGAAAGGCCAGGCCTCCGGGGACGAGCAGTACTTC
once	TRBV5-4	TRBD1	TRBJ2-5	CASSLSSGTGYSQYF	TGTGCCAGCAGCTTGAGCTCCGGGACAGGCTACTCCCAGTACTTC
once	TRBV6-5	TRBD1	TRBJ2-3	CASSYTDRASTDTQYF	TGTGCCAGCAGTTACACCGACAGGGCGAGCACAGATACGCAGTATTTT
NA	TRBV7-9	NA	TRBJ1-4	CASSLAERTFATNEKLFF	TGTGCCAGCAGCTTAGCAGAGCGGACTTTTGCAACTAATGAAAAACTGTTTTTT
NA	TRBV12-5	TRBD1	TRBJ2-7	CASGLGQGREQYF	TGTGCTAGTGGTTTGGGACAGGGCCGCGAGCAGTACTTC
NA	TRBV6-6	TRBD2	TRBJ2-3	CASRTSHPTDTQYF	TGTGCCAGCCGGACTAGTCATCCCACAGATACGCAGTATTTT
NA	TRBV7-9	NA	TRBJ2-3	CASSSLGGFTDTQYF	TGTGCCAGCAGCTCCCTGGGGGGTTTCACAGATACGCAGTATTTT
NA	TRBV11-2	NA	TRBJ1-2	CASSLGGVTAYGYTF	TGTGCCAGCAGCTTAGGCGGCGTGACAGCCTATGGCTACACCTTC
NA	TRBV11-2	TRBD1	TRBJ1-5	CASSLTGGEQPQHF	TGTGCCAGCAGCCTGACAGGGGGAGAGCAGCCCCAGCATTTT
NA	TRBV21-1	NA	TRBJ2-3	CASSKGSGSREGTDTQYF	TGTGCCAGCAGCAAGGGTAGCGGGAGTCGGGAGGGGACAGATACGCAGTATTTT
few	TRBV5-1	TRBD1	TRBJ2-7	CASSLVAGQGAKEQYF	TGCGCCAGCAGCTTGGTTGCGGGACAGGGGGCGAAAGAGCAGTACTTC
NA	TRBV6-2/TRBV6-3	NA	TRBJ1-1	CASSPQGRVAEAFF	TGTGCCAGCAGCCCGCAGGGTAGGGTAGCTGAAGCTTTCTTT
NA	TRBV5-1	TRBD1	TRBJ2-5	CASSPMTGGAETQYF	TGCGCCAGCAGCCCTATGACAGGGGGCGCGGAGACCCAGTACTTC
once	TRBV25-1	TRBD2	TRBJ2-3	CASSGTSGGTDTQYF	TGTGCCAGCAGTGGGACTAGCGGGGGGACAGATACGCAGTATTTT
NA	TRBV6-1	TRBD1	TRBJ2-7	CASSDNRGQISYEQYF	TGTGCCAGCAGTGACAACCGGGGACAGATCTCCTACGAGCAGTACTTC
NA	TRBV12-3/TRBV12-4	TRBD2	TRBJ2-1	CASSYGDYDEQFF	TGTGCCAGCAGTTATGGGGACTACGATGAGCAGTTCTTC
NA	TRBV5-6	TRBD2	TRBJ2-1	CASSLAAGGPYNEQFF	TGTGCCAGCAGCTTGGCCGCGGGAGGGCCCTACAATGAGCAGTTCTTC
NA	TRBV6-5	TRBD1	TRBJ1-5	CASKQGARDQPQHF	TGTGCCAGCAAGCAGGGGGCGCGGGATCAGCCCCAGCATTTT
NA	TRBV29-1	NA	TRBJ2-6	CSVRGSGANVLTF	TGCAGCGTCAGGGGCTCTGGGGCCAACGTCCTGACTTTC
NA	TRBV6-1	TRBD1	TRBJ1-1	CASSEERTGYGTEAFF	TGTGCCAGCAGTGAAGAGAGGACAGGGTATGGCACTGAAGCTTTCTTT
NA	TRBV19	NA	TRBJ1-5	CASSIGEGLGPQHF	TGTGCCAGTAGTATCGGGGAAGGCCTAGGGCCCCAGCATTTT
NA	TRBV6-5	TRBD1	TRBJ2-7	CASSYSGTAHEQYF	TGTGCCAGCAGTTACTCCGGGACAGCCCACGAGCAGTACTTC
NA	TRBV27	NA	TRBJ1-6	CASSFWGGLDNSPLHF	TGTGCCAGCAGTTTCTGGGGGGGCCTGGATAATTCACCCCTCCACTTT
NA	TRBV30	NA	TRBJ2-3	CAWSVPGTQYF	TGTGCCTGGAGCGTCCCCGGGACGCAGTATTTT
NA	TRBV28	NA	TRBJ2-7	CASCLSQGKNEQYF	TGTGCCTCATGCCTCTCACAGGGAAAAAACGAGCAGTACTTC
NA	TRBV21-1	NA	TRBJ1-5	CASSKAQGEEHF	TGTGCCAGCAGCAAAGCGCAGGGTGAGGAGCATTTT
NA	TRBV3-1/TRBV3-2	NA	TRBJ1-2	CASSQVQQEVRTF	TGTGCCAGCAGCCAAGTCCAACAGGAAGTTCGCACCTTC
NA	TRBV2	NA	TRBJ1-6	CASSVRVLNNSPLHF	TGTGCCAGCAGCGTCCGGGTCCTAAATAATTCACCCCTCCACTTT
NA	TRBV2	TRBD1	TRBJ1-2	CASSVGGGIPYTF	TGTGCCAGCAGTGTTGGAGGGGGCATCCCTTACACCTTC
NA	TRBV12-3/TRBV12-4	NA	TRBJ1-2	CASSFTGYGYTF	TGTGCCAGCAGTTTCACGGGGTATGGCTACACCTTC
NA	TRBV6-5	NA	TRBJ1-2	CASRRDRKLYGYTF	TGTGCCAGCAGGCGAGACAGAAAACTCTATGGCTACACCTTC
NA	TRBV12-3/TRBV12-4	NA	TRBJ1-5	CASSSSSNQPQHF	TGTGCCAGCAGTTCGAGCAGCAATCAGCCCCAGCATTTT
once	TRBV7-8	TRBD1	TRBJ2-1	CASSSHRGYEQFF	TGTGCCAGCAGCTCACACAGGGGATACGAGCAGTTCTTC
NA	TRBV14	TRBD1	TRBJ1-1	CASSHRDRGPYNTEAFF	TGTGCCAGCAGCCACCGGGACAGGGGGCCCTATAACACTGAAGCTTTCTTT
few	TRBV18	NA	TRBJ1-4	CASSPPGGHGEKLFF	TGTGCCAGCTCACCTCCCGGGGGGCATGGAGAAAAACTGTTTTTT
NA	TRBV30	NA	TRBJ1-2	CAWSVGQRSYTF	TGTGCCTGGAGTGTAGGACAGCGGAGCTACACCTTC
once	TRBV18	TRBD1	TRBJ1-1	CASSLVGGGTEAFF	TGTGCCAGCTCACTGGTAGGGGGCGGGACTGAAGCTTTCTTT
NA	TRBV6-5	NA	TRBJ2-6	CASSYFSPSGANVLTF	TGTGCCAGCAGTTACTTCTCCCCGTCTGGGGCCAACGTCCTGACTTTC
NA	TRBV7-2	NA	TRBJ2-7	CASSIIQGYEQYF	TGTGCCAGCAGCATTATTCAGGGGTACGAGCAGTACTTC
NA	TRBV4-1	TRBD2	TRBJ2-7	CASSPRLAGVREQYF	TGCGCCAGCAGCCCTCGACTAGCGGGAGTTAGAGAGCAGTACTTC
NA	TRBV5-4	TRBD2	TRBJ2-1	CASSSAGTSGYSSYNEQFF	TGTGCCAGCAGCTCGGCCGGGACTAGCGGGTACAGCTCCTACAATGAGCAGTTCTTC
NA	TRBV2	NA	TRBJ2-3	CASTKQGPLTDTQYF	TGTGCCAGCACCAAACAGGGCCCCCTCACAGATACGCAGTATTTT
few	TRBV15	NA	TRBJ2-2	CATSSRRDTGELFF	TGTGCCACCAGCAGTCGCAGGGACACCGGGGAGCTGTTTTTT
NA	TRBV7-9	NA	TRBJ2-1	CASSLEGGSNEQFF	TGTGCCAGCAGCTTAGAAGGCGGGTCCAATGAGCAGTTCTTC
few	TRBV27	TRBD2	TRBJ2-7	CASRPDLRLAGSYEQYF	TGTGCCAGCAGACCCGACCTAAGACTAGCGGGCTCCTACGAGCAGTACTTC
few	TRBV6-5	NA	TRBJ1-5	CASSDRGQRNQPQHF	TGTGCCAGCAGCGATAGGGGCCAGAGAAATCAGCCCCAGCATTTT
NA	TRBV19	TRBD1	TRBJ2-4	CASSRQGGAKNIQYF	TGTGCCAGTAGTAGACAGGGTGGGGCCAAAAACATTCAGTACTTC
few	TRBV10-1	NA	TRBJ1-3	CASSDTIGNTIYF	TGCGCCAGCAGTGACACAATTGGAAACACCATATATTTT
NA	TRBV28	NA	TRBJ1-2	CASDSGARANYGYTF	TGTGCCAGCGACTCAGGGGCAAGAGCTAACTATGGCTACACCTTC
once	TRBV19	NA	TRBJ1-2	CASSIGGHNYGYTF	TGTGCCAGTAGTATCGGGGGGCACAACTATGGCTACACCTTC
few	TRBV6-1	NA	TRBJ1-5	CASSDGGNQPQHF	TGTGCCAGCAGTGACGGGGGCAATCAGCCCCAGCATTTT
NA	TRBV29-1	NA	TRBJ2-3	CSVEERGDTQYF	TGCAGCGTTGAAGAAAGGGGGGATACGCAGTATTTT
NA	TRBV19	TRBD2	TRBJ2-1	CASSIGGLAGNEQFF	TGTGCCAGTAGTATAGGGGGACTAGCTGGCAATGAGCAGTTCTTC